This is a list of T cell receptor beta chains from one sample in a study of identical twins. A single record per CDR3 protein comes from TCRdb applying MiXCR to the 5' RACE reads. The table records around 470,000 distinct CDR3 sequences, 14% of them present only once. These data were likewise used in another study, on yellow fever vaccine responses in identical twins.

The sample comprised CD4+ T cells sorted from blood. All receptors come from a woman between 18 and 30 years old in good health. CDR3s include the opening cysteine and the closing phenylalanine or tryptophan. A D gene is named only where the DNA matches it firmly. For some rows the clone size is stated as once, few or many, or as a class when expanded; others skip it.

TRBJ2-1 | TRBV5-1 | - | - | CASSLGGVAIYNEQFF | TGCGCCAGCAGCTTGGGAGGGGTGGCTATCTACAATGAGCAGTTCTTC
TRBJ1-3 | TRBV12-3/TRBV12-4 | - | - | CASTWGNTIYF | TGTGCCAGCACCTGGGGAAACACCATATATTTT
TRBJ2-5 | TRBV12-3/TRBV12-4 | many | - | CASGPGTEETQYF | TGTGCCAGCGGTCCAGGAACTGAAGAGACCCAGTACTTC
TRBJ2-2 | TRBV28 | few | TRBD2 | CASSGLAGAGELFF | TGTGCCAGCAGCGGACTAGCGGGGGCCGGGGAGCTGTTTTTT
TRBJ2-2 | TRBV28 | many | TRBD2 | CASINYGRGTGELFF | TGTGCCAGCATCAATTACGGGAGGGGTACCGGGGAGCTGTTTTTT
TRBJ2-1 | TRBV24-1 | - | - | CATLGRGSSYNEQFF | TGTGCCACCCTCGGACGGGGGAGCTCCTACAATGAGCAGTTCTTC
TRBJ2-5 | TRBV25-1 | - | TRBD1 | CASSELTGAQETQYF | TGTGCCAGCAGTGAATTAACAGGGGCGCAAGAGACCCAGTACTTC
TRBJ1-1 | TRBV7-9 | - | TRBD1 | CASSLARGQGKTEAFF | TGTGCCAGCAGCTTAGCGAGGGGACAGGGAAAAACTGAAGCTTTCTTT
TRBJ1-4 | TRBV12-3/TRBV12-4 | many | - | CASSFTGHGEKLFF | TGTGCCAGCAGTTTCACCGGGCATGGGGAAAAACTGTTTTTT
TRBJ2-1 | TRBV12-3/TRBV12-4 | - | - | CASHGPGLNEQFF | TGTGCCAGCCATGGGCCTGGGTTAAATGAGCAGTTCTTC
TRBJ2-5 | TRBV20-1 | - | TRBD2 | CSARRVAGFQETQYF | TGCAGTGCCAGAAGGGTAGCGGGGTTCCAAGAGACCCAGTACTTC
TRBJ2-2 | TRBV12-3/TRBV12-4 | many | - | CASPQGSTGELFF | TGTGCCAGCCCCCAGGGCAGCACCGGGGAGCTGTTTTTT
TRBJ2-3 | TRBV7-9 | few | - | CASSSGHEQTTDTQYF | TGTGCCAGCAGTTCCGGACACGAACAAACCACAGATACGCAGTATTTT
TRBJ2-3 | TRBV5-8 | few | - | CASSGFFRTDTQYF | TGTGCCAGCAGCGGATTTTTTCGCACAGATACGCAGTATTTT
TRBJ2-2 | TRBV6-2/TRBV6-3 | - | TRBD1 | CASRKDRASGELFF | TGTGCCAGCAGGAAGGACAGGGCAAGCGGGGAGCTGTTTTTT
TRBJ1-3 | TRBV7-9 | - | - | CASSLVGGNTIYF | TGTGCCAGCAGCTTAGTAGGCGGAAACACCATATATTTT
TRBJ2-7 | TRBV4-2 | few | TRBD2 | CASSQGGAGGRTYEQYF | TGTGCCAGCAGCCAAGGGGGAGCGGGAGGGCGTACCTACGAGCAGTACTTC
TRBJ2-3 | TRBV19 | - | - | CASKRASTDTQYF | TGTGCCAGTAAAAGGGCTAGCACAGATACGCAGTATTTT
TRBJ2-7 | TRBV5-1 | - | TRBD1 | CASSLSGQGAEQYF | TGCGCCAGCAGCTTGTCGGGACAGGGTGCCGAGCAGTACTTC
TRBJ2-3 | TRBV5-4 | - | - | CASSPDPGTDTQYF | TGTGCCAGCAGCCCCGACCCGGGCACAGATACGCAGTATTTT
TRBJ2-5 | TRBV7-8 | few | - | CASSLRRPQETQYF | TGTGCCAGCAGCTTACGACGGCCGCAAGAGACCCAGTACTTC
TRBJ1-5 | TRBV7-2 | few | - | CASSLASGGPQPQHF | TGTGCCAGCAGCTTAGCCTCGGGGGGGCCCCAGCCCCAGCATTTT
TRBJ1-6 | TRBV7-6 | few | - | CASSLVRNSPLHF | TGTGCCAGCAGCTTAGTGCGTAATTCACCCCTCCACTTT
TRBJ2-5 | TRBV20-1 | few | - | CSASFRASETQYF | TGCAGTGCTAGTTTTAGAGCTTCGGAGACCCAGTACTTC
TRBJ2-1 | TRBV10-3 | - | TRBD2 | CAISGNSQNNEQFF | TGTGCCATTAGCGGGAACTCGCAAAACAATGAGCAGTTCTTC
TRBJ2-7 | TRBV20-1 | many | - | CSARVLGLPSYEQYF | TGCAGTGCTAGAGTTTTGGGCCTACCCTCCTACGAGCAGTACTTC
TRBJ1-2 | TRBV12-3/TRBV12-4 | many | TRBD1 | CASSQAGTGNYGYTF | TGTGCCAGCTCCCAGGCCGGGACAGGGAACTATGGCTACACCTTC
TRBJ2-1 | TRBV5-6 | - | TRBD2 | CASSRSGRQSSYNEQFF | TGTGCCAGCAGCCGTAGCGGGAGGCAGAGCTCCTACAATGAGCAGTTCTTC
TRBJ2-3 | TRBV11-1 | few | - | CASSPGLNNKWDTQYF | TGTGCCAGCAGCCCGGGACTCAACAATAAATGGGATACGCAGTATTTT
TRBJ2-6 | TRBV2 | - | - | CASSDLTSGANVLTF | TGTGCCAGCAGTGATTTGACCTCTGGGGCCAACGTCCTGACTTTC
TRBJ1-1 | TRBV20-1 | - | TRBD1 | CSARVIAGTGGTLNTEAFF | TGCAGTGCTAGAGTCATCGCCGGGACAGGGGGTACTTTGAACACTGAAGCTTTCTTT
TRBJ2-1 | TRBV5-1 | few | TRBD1 | CASSSYRGNEQFF | TGCGCCAGCAGCTCCTACAGGGGGAATGAGCAGTTCTTC